The T cell receptor (beta chain) described here comes from a study of tumor and adjacent non-tumor tissue in lung cancer. A modified ARM-PCR protocol with three rounds of nested PCR amplified TCRbeta. TCRdb reprocessed the multiplex PCR reads via MiXCR and lists one record per CDR3 protein. The table shows 100,000 or so distinct CDR3 sequences, with 65% occurring only once. This clonotype was seen once. The junction does not match germline at one end; this may be a read error. This sample's RNA came from whole unsorted tissue. Distant lung tissue was collected more than 3 cm away from the tumor edge. The sample comprised distant non-tumor lung tissue. This TCR was recovered from a man younger than 45 with non-small cell lung cancer.

This CDR3 reads CASSFSRRETQHF. DNA of the CDR3: TGTGCCAGCAGTTTTAGCAGAAGGGAGACCCAGCACTTT. This chain connects TRBV12-3 or TRBV12-4 to TRBJ2-5; D is possibly TRBD2 (5 bases). This CDR3 has 13 amino acids.